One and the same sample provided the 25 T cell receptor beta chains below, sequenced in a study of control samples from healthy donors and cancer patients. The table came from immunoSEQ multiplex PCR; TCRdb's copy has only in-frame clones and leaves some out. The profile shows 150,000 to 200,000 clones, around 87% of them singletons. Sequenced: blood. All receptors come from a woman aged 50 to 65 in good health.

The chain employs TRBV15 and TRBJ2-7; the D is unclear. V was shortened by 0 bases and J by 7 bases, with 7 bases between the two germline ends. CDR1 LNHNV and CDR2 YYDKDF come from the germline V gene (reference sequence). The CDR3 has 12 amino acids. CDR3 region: CATSRDPVEQYF. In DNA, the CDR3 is TGTGCCACCAGCAGAGACCCGGTTGAGCAGTACTTC.

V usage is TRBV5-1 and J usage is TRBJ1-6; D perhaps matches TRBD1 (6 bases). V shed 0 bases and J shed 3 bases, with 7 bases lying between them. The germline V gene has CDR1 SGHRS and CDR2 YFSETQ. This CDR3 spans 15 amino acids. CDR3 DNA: TGCGCCAGCAGCTTGGAGACAGGCTATAATTCACCCCTCCACTTT. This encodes CASSLETGYNSPLHF.

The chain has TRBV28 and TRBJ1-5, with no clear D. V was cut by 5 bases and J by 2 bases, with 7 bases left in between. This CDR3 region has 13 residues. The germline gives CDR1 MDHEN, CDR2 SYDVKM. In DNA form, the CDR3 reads TGTGCCAGCAGTGCAGTTCGCAATCAGCCCCAGCATTTT. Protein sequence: CASSAVRNQPQHF.

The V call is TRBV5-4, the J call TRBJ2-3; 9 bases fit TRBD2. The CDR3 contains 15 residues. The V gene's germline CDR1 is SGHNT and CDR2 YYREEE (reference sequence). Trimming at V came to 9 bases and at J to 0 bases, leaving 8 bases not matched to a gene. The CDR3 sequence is CATIAGAASTDTQYF. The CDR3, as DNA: TGTGCCACGATAGCGGGGGCCGCTAGCACAGATACGCAGTATTTT.

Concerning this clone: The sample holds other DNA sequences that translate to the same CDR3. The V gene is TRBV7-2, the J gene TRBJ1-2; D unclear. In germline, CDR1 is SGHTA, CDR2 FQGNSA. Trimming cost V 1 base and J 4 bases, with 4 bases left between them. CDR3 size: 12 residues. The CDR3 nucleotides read TGTGCCAGCAGCTTAGTACCCTATGGCTACACCTTC. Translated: CASSLVPYGYTF.

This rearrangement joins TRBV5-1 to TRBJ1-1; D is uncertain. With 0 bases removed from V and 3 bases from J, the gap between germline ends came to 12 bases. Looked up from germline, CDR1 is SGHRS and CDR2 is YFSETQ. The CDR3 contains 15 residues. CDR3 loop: CASSLGPIRDTEAFF. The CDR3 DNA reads TGCGCCAGCAGCTTGGGCCCAATAAGGGACACTGAAGCTTTCTTT.

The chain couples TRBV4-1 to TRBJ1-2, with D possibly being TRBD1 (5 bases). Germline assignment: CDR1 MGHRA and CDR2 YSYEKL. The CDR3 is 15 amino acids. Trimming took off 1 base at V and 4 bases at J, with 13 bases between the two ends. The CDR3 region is CASSQGRQGGYGYTF. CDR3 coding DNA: TGCGCCAGCAGCCAAGGAAGGCAGGGCGGCTATGGCTACACCTTC.

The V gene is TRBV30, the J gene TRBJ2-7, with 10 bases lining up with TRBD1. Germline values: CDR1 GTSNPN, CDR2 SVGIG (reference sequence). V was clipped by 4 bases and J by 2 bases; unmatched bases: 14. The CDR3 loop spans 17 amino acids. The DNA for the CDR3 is TGTGCCTGGATTTCGCCGCCGGGACAGGGGATCACCTACGAGCAGTACTTC. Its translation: CAWISPPGQGITYEQYF.

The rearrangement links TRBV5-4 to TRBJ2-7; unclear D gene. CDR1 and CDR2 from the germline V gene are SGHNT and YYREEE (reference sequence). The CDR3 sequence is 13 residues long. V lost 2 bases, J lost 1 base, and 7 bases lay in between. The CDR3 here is CASSFRLSYEQYF. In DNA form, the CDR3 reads TGTGCCAGCAGCTTTCGGCTTTCCTACGAGCAGTACTTC.

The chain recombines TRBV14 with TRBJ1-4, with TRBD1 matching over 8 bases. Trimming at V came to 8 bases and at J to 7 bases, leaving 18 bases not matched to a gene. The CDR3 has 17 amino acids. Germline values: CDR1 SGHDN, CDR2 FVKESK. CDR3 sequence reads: CASRRLYRGFCCEKLFF. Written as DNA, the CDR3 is TGTGCCAGCCGCCGGTTGTACAGGGGGTTTTGTTGTGAAAAACTGTTTTTT. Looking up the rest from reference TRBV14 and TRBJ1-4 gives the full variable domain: EAGVTQFPSHSVIEKGQTVTLRCDPISGHDNLYWYRRVMGKEIKFLLHFVKESKQDESGMPNNRFLAERTGGTYSTLKVQPAELEDSGVYFCASRRLYRGFCCEKLFFGSGTQLSVL.

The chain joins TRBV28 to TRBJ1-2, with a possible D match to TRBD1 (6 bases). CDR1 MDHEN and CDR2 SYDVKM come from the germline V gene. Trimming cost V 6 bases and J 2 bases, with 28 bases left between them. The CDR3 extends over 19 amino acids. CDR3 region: CASSADSFGTNQVNYGYTF. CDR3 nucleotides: TGTGCCAGCAGCGCCGACTCTTTCGGGACAAACCAGGTGAACTATGGCTACACCTTC.

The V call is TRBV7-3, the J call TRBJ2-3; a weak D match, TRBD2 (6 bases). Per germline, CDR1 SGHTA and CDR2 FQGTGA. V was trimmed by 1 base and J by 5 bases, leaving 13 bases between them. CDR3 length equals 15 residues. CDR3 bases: TGTGCCAGCAGCTTAAAATGGGCGGGGTTAGATACGCAGTATTTT. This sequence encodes CASSLKWAGLDTQYF.

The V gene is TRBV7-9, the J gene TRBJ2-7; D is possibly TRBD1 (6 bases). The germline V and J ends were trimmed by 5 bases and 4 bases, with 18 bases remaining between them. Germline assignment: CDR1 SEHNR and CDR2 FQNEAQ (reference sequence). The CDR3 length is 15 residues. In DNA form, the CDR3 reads TGTGCCAGCAGCAGATTGACAGGCGTGGATTACGAGCAGTACTTC. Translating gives CASSRLTGVDYEQYF.

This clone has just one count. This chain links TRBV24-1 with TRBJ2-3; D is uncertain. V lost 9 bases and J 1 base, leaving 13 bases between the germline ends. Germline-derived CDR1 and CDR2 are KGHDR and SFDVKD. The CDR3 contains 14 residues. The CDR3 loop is CATAPVYRTDTQYF. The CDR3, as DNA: TGTGCCACCGCCCCCGTCTATCGCACAGATACGCAGTATTTT.

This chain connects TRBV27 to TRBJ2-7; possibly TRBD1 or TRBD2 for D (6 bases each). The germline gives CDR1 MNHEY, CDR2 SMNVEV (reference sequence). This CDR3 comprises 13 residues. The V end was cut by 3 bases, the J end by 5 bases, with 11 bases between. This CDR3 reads CASSFSGANEQYF. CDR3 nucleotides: TGTGCCAGCAGTTTTTCGGGGGCCAACGAGCAGTACTTC.

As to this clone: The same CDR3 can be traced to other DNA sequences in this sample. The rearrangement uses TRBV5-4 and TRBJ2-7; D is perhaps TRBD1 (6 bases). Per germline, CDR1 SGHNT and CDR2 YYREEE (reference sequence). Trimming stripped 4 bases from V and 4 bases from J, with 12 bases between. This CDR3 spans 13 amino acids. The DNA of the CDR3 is TGTGCCAGCAGCCCCGGACAGTCATACGAGCAGTACTTC. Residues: CASSPGQSYEQYF.

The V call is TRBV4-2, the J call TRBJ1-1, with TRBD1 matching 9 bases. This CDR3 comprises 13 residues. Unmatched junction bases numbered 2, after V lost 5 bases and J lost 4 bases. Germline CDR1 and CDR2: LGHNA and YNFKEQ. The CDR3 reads CASSMDRGTEAFF. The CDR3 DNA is TGTGCCAGCAGCATGGACAGGGGCACTGAAGCTTTCTTT.

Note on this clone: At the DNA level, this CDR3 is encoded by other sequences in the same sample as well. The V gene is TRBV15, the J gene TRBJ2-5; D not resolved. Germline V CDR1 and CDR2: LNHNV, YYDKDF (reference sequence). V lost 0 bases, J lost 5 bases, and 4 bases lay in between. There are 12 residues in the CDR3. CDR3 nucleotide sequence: TGTGCCACCAGCAGAGATAGGGAGACCCAGTACTTC. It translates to CATSRDRETQYF.

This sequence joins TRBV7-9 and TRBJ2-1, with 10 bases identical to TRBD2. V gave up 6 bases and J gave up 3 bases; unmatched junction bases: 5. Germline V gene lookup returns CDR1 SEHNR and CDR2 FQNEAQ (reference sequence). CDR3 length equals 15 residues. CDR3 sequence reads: CASREREGGYNEQFF. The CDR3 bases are TGTGCCAGCAGGGAGCGGGAGGGGGGCTACAATGAGCAGTTCTTC.

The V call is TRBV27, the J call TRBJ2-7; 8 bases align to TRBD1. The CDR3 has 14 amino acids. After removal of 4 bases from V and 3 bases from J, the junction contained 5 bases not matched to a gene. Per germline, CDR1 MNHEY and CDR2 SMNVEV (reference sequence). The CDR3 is CASSYQGARYEQYF. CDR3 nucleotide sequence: TGTGCCAGCAGTTATCAGGGGGCCCGCTACGAGCAGTACTTC.

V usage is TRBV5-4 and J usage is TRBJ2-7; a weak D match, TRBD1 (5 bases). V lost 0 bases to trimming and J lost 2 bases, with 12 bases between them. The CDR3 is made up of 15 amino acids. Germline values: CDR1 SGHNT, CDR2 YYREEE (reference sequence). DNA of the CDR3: TGTGCCAGCAGCTTGGGACAGAATCCTACCTACGAGCAGTACTTC. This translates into CASSLGQNPTYEQYF.

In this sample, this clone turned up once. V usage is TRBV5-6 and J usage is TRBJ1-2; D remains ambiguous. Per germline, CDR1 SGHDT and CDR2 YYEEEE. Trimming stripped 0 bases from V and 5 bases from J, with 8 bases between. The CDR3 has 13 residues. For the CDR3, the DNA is TGTGCCAGCAGCTTGGGCAGGACTTATGGCTACACCTTC. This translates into CASSLGRTYGYTF.

This chain's CDR3 is CASSPRRSSYNEQFF. CDR3 DNA: TGTGCCAGCAGCCCGCGTAGGAGCTCCTACAATGAGCAGTTCTTC. The J gene is TRBJ2-1, the V gene TRBV7-2; D is uncertain. This CDR3 has 15 residues. V lost 5 bases to trimming and J lost 0 bases, with 11 bases between them. Germline CDR1 SGHTA, CDR2 FQGNSA.

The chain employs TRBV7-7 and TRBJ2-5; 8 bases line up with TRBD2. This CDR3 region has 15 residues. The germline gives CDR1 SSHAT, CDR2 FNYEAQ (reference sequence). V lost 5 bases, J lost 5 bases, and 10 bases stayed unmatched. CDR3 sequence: CASSIHSGGMETQYF. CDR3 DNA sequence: TGTGCCAGCAGCATACACTCGGGGGGGATGGAGACCCAGTACTTC.

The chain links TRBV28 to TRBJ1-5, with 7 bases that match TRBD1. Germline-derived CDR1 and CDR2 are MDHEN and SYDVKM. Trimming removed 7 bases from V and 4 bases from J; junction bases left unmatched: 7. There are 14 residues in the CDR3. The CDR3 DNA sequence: TGTGCCAGCACGACAGGGAATGGGAATCAGCCCCAGCATTTT. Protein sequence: CASTTGNGNQPQHF. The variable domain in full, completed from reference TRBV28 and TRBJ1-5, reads DVKVTQSSRYLVKRTGEKVFLECVQDMDHENMFWYRQDPGLGLRLIYFSYDVKMKEKGDIPEGYSVSREKKERFSLILESASTNQTSMYLCASTTGNGNQPQHFGDGTRLSIL.